This entry lists 30 T cell receptor beta chains sequenced from one sample in a study of T-cell memory formation after mild COVID-19. TCRdb independently ran MiXCR on the 5' RACE reads; one entry per CDR3 protein. The sample lists 150,000 to 200,000 distinct CDR3 sequences; about a third were seen once. The sample taken for sequencing was PBMCs or a T cell subset sorted from them (not recorded which). These receptor sequences come from an adult woman who had mild COVID-19 (a few samples of this study predate the infection). Cell type and time point are not known.

This chain links TRBV20-1 with TRBJ1-6, with TRBD1 matching over 10 bases. Germline CDR1 and CDR2: DFQATT and SNEGSKA (reference sequence). V trimming: 6 bases; J trimming: 10 bases; junction bases outside the gene matches: 6. CDR3 length: 13 amino acids. The CDR3 nucleotides are TGCAGTGCAACCGGGACAGGGGAATCACCCCTCCACTTT. This sequence encodes CSATGTGESPLHF.

The chain carries TRBV29-1 and TRBJ1-1, with 9 bases matching TRBD1. The CDR3 is made up of 13 amino acids. Germline values: CDR1 SQVTM, CDR2 ANQGSEA. V shed 8 bases, J shed 3 bases, and the junction held 7 bases outside the gene matches. The CDR3 DNA follows: TGCAGCTCCCGGGGACAGGGCTACACTGAAGCTTTCTTT. Translating gives CSSRGQGYTEAFF.

The chain joins TRBV6-5 to TRBJ1-1, with 7 bases identical to TRBD1. CDR1 is MNHEY, CDR2 SVGAGI, per germline. Germline trimming cut 6 bases from V and 3 bases from J; bases unmatched to any gene: 7. The CDR3 has 14 amino acids. The CDR3 bases are TGTGCCAGCAGACCGGGACAGAGGTACACTGAAGCTTTCTTT. Translated: CASRPGQRYTEAFF.

The chain carries TRBV20-1 and TRBJ2-5; tentatively, D is TRBD2 (6 bases). The CDR3 contains 14 residues. V lost 1 base, J lost 5 bases, and 14 bases lay in between. Germline assignment: CDR1 DFQATT and CDR2 SNEGSKA (reference sequence). CDR3 nucleotide sequence: TGCAGTGCTAGAGCGGGAGAAGAGCGGGAGACCCAGTACTTC. Protein product: CSARAGEERETQYF.

J is TRBJ2-7 and V is TRBV19; a possible D gene is TRBD1 (6 bases). V dropped 6 bases and J dropped 3 bases, with 12 bases sitting between them. This CDR3 comprises 13 residues. Germline values: CDR1 LNHDA, CDR2 SQIVND (reference sequence). The CDR3 reads CASRGPGHYEQYF. The CDR3 nucleotides read TGTGCCAGTAGGGGACCGGGACACTACGAGCAGTACTTC.

This clonotype has only a few counts. The gene calls are TRBV7-2 and TRBJ1-1, with TRBD1 as a possible D gene (5 bases). This CDR3 is 14 amino acids long. CDR1 and CDR2 from the germline V gene are SGHTA and FQGNSA. V was trimmed by 7 bases and J by 3 bases, leaving 15 bases between them. This chain's CDR3 is CASTVPGLDTEAFF. As DNA, the CDR3 is TGTGCCAGCACAGTGCCGGGGCTTGACACTGAAGCTTTCTTT.

The chain links TRBV10-3 to TRBJ2-1, with TRBD2 matching over 13 bases. CDR1 ENHRY and CDR2 SYGVKD come from the germline V gene. The CDR3 contains 15 residues. V shed 6 bases, J shed 5 bases, and the junction held 4 bases outside the gene matches. CDR3 sequence: CAIRSGLAGDNEQFF. CDR3 in DNA: TGTGCCATCAGGTCTGGACTAGCGGGAGACAATGAGCAGTTCTTC.

The table lists this clonotype with a few counts. V and J are TRBV7-3 and TRBJ1-1, with a tentative D call TRBD1 (6 bases). V gave up 5 bases and J gave up 3 bases, with 16 bases separating them. Germline CDR1 and CDR2: SGHTA and FQGTGA. The CDR3 consists of 15 residues. The CDR3 region has the DNA TGTGCCAGCAGCCCTCAGGGGAGGGAGGACACTGAAGCTTTCTTT. Its translation: CASSPQGREDTEAFF.

This clonotype has just a few counts. The chain couples TRBV10-3 to TRBJ2-1, with 8 bases lining up with TRBD2. After removal of 5 bases from V and 6 bases from J, the junction contained 3 bases not matched to a gene. Germline loops: CDR1 ENHRY, CDR2 SYGVKD. The CDR3 extends over 13 amino acids. CDR3 bases: TGTGCCATCAGTACGGGACTAGTCAATGAGCAGTTCTTC. Protein: CAISTGLVNEQFF.

The chain employs TRBV21-1 and TRBJ2-5; the table's D call, TRBD2, was not checked against the DNA. TRBV21-1 is classified as a pseudogene. The CDR3 extends over 16 amino acids. The CDR3 DNA follows: TGTGCCAGCAGCAAAGCGAACGGCGGGAATGCAGAGACCCAGTACTTC. Translating it yields CASSKANGGNAETQYF.

This clonotype was picked up a small number of times. The genes are TRBV5-1 and TRBJ2-1; D is possibly TRBD1 (6 bases). Germline V gene lookup returns CDR1 SGHRS and CDR2 YFSETQ. V shed 4 bases and J shed 1 base, with 12 bases lying between them. The CDR3 extends over 15 amino acids. CDR3 DNA: TGCGCCAGCAGCCAGGACAGTCAGTCCTACAATGAGCAGTTCTTC. It specifies CASSQDSQSYNEQFF.

The chain is built from TRBV20-1 and TRBJ2-7; TRBD2 is a possible D gene (6 bases). There are 14 residues in the CDR3. V lost 3 bases to trimming and J lost 2 bases, with 14 bases between them. Per germline, CDR1 DFQATT and CDR2 SNEGSKA (reference sequence). CDR3 bases: TGCAGTGCTAGCCCTGGGGACTGGCCCTACGAGCAGTACTTC. Translated, it gives CSASPGDWPYEQYF.

This clonotype has more than one count but fewer than ten. V and J are TRBV11-2 and TRBJ2-7; D remains unclear. CDR1 is SGHAT, CDR2 FQNNGV, per germline. The CDR3 covers 11 residues. V was cut by 2 bases and J by 6 bases, with 5 bases left in between. This CDR3 reads CASSLWGEQYF. CDR3 sequence (DNA): TGTGCCAGCAGCTTATGGGGCGAGCAGTACTTC.

The chain uses TRBV10-3 and TRBJ2-5; D is undetermined. V was clipped by 0 bases and J by 5 bases, with 10 bases between them. The CDR3 has 14 residues. From germline, CDR1 is ENHRY and CDR2 SYGVKD. Written as DNA, the CDR3 is TGTGCCATCAGTGAGTCAAAGGGCCACGAGACCCAGTACTTC. It specifies CAISESKGHETQYF.

Many counts were recorded for this clonotype. CDR3 in amino acids: CASSSRQIGAEETQYF. As DNA, the CDR3 is TGCGCCAGCAGCTCGAGACAGATAGGGGCCGAAGAGACCCAGTACTTC. V is TRBV5-1 and J is TRBJ2-5, with a tentative D call TRBD1 (5 bases). Trimming left V 3 bases short and J 3 bases short, with 18 bases between. This CDR3 has 16 amino acids. CDR1 and CDR2 from the germline V gene are SGHRS and YFSETQ.

The chain couples TRBV5-5 to TRBJ1-1; possible D gene TRBD1, 6 bases. Germline assignment: CDR1 SGHKS and CDR2 YYEKEE (reference sequence). Trimming removed 4 bases from V and 8 bases from J, with 12 bases in between. CDR3 size: 12 residues. The CDR3 spells CASSAQGLEAFF. CDR3 bases: TGTGCCAGCAGCGCACAGGGTCTGGAAGCTTTCTTT.

This chain uses TRBV5-1 with TRBJ1-2, with 9 bases fitting TRBD1. Germline-derived CDR1 and CDR2 are SGHRS and YFSETQ. V lost 4 bases and J lost 6; bases outside the gene matches: 10. This CDR3 is 15 amino acids long. This CDR3 reads CASSRDRAFVDGYTF. The CDR3, as DNA: TGCGCCAGCAGCCGGGACAGGGCGTTCGTGGATGGCTACACCTTC.

The chain is built from TRBV29-1 and TRBJ2-7, with D perhaps TRBD1 or TRBD2 (5 bases each). This CDR3 contains 12 residues. The germline V gene has CDR1 SQVTM and CDR2 ANQGSEA. Deletions cut 2 bases from V and 2 bases from J, with 7 bases between. As DNA, the CDR3 is TGCAGCGTTGAATTGGGACCCTACGAGCAGTACTTC. It is translated as CSVELGPYEQYF.

This clonotype appeared a few times. The chain employs TRBV7-2 and TRBJ2-1, with D unresolved. CDR1 is SGHTA and CDR2 is FQGNSA in the germline V gene. The CDR3 contains 15 residues. Between the trimmed V and J ends, which lost 9 bases and 8 bases, there was a span of 23 bases. CDR3 nucleotide sequence: TGTGCCAGTATACTGGGCGGCCTTTTTGGCGATGAGCAGTTCTTC. Its translation is CASILGGLFGDEQFF.

The rearrangement links TRBV25-1 to TRBJ2-3; D remains ambiguous. The V gene's germline CDR1 is MGHDK and CDR2 SYGVNS. Trimming cost V 0 bases and J 3 bases, with 10 bases left between them. The CDR3 has 15 residues. CDR3 DNA sequence: TGTGCCAGCAGTGAATACCGGACCGCGACAGATACGCAGTATTTT. It encodes CASSEYRTATDTQYF.

This clonotype has only a few counts. The chain uses TRBV7-9 and TRBJ2-5; TRBD2 might be the D (6 bases). There are 14 residues in the CDR3. Deletions cut 7 bases from V and 5 bases from J, with 17 bases between. CDR1 and CDR2 from the germline V gene are SEHNR and FQNEAQ (reference sequence). CDR3 in DNA: TGTGCCAGCACCCTAGCGTCGCTCTGGGAGACCCAGTACTTC. Translation gives CASTLASLWETQYF.

The V gene is TRBV7-3, the J gene TRBJ2-1; maybe TRBD1 (5 bases). CDR3 length: 14 residues. V dropped 6 bases and J dropped 1 base, with 10 bases sitting between them. Germline V gene lookup returns CDR1 SGHTA and CDR2 FQGTGA. CDR3: CASRTASSYNEQFF. Written as DNA, the CDR3 is TGTGCCAGCAGGACAGCGTCATCCTACAATGAGCAGTTCTTC.

The V gene is TRBV7-9, the J gene TRBJ1-6; TRBD1 aligns across 7 bases. CDR3 length: 17 amino acids. Germline V gene sequence: CDR1 SEHNR, CDR2 FQNEAQ (reference sequence). Trimming removed 10 bases from V and 0 bases from J; junction bases left unmatched: 12. CDR3 nucleotide sequence: TGTGCCATAGGGGGGACAGACGTAAGCTCCTATAATTCACCCCTCCACTTT. Its protein is CAIGGTDVSSYNSPLHF.

The chain employs TRBV5-1 and TRBJ1-6; 10 bases map to TRBD1. V lost 3 bases, J lost 7 bases, and 16 bases stayed unmatched. The CDR3 has 19 amino acids. Germline assignment: CDR1 SGHRS and CDR2 YFSETQ. In DNA, the CDR3 is TGCGCCAGCAGCTGGGAACGGCGGGACAGGGGAGTCCCAAATTCACCCCTCCACTTT. It encodes CASSWERRDRGVPNSPLHF.

The table lists this clonotype with a few counts. The chain is built from TRBV7-9 and TRBJ2-7; D is undetermined. The CDR3 length is 15 residues. Germline lookup yields CDR1 SEHNR and CDR2 FQNEAQ (reference sequence). Trimming stripped 5 bases from V and 3 bases from J, with 17 bases between. CDR3 sequence (DNA): TGTGCCAGCAGCGCCCCGGGTAGCCCCTTCTACGAGCAGTACTTC. Protein sequence: CASSAPGSPFYEQYF. The full variable domain, rest sourced from reference TRBV7-9 and TRBJ2-7, is DTGVSQNPRHKITKRGQNVTFRCDPISEHNRLYWYRQTLGQGPEFLTYFQNEAQLEKSRLLSDRFSAERPKGSFSTLEIQRTEQGDSAMYLCASSAPGSPFYEQYFGPGTRLTVT.

V is TRBV6-1 and J is TRBJ1-2; TRBD1 matches at 7 bases. Germline V gene lookup returns CDR1 MNHNS and CDR2 SASEGT. The CDR3 length is 15 residues. V dropped 3 bases and J dropped 4; count of bases not matched to a gene: 8. The DNA for the CDR3 is TGTGCCAGCAGTGACAGGAGGGACAGCTCCTATGGCTACACCTTC. This sequence encodes CASSDRRDSSYGYTF.

V and J are TRBV11-3 and TRBJ2-1, with 7 bases lining up with TRBD2. Trimming took 3 bases from V and 4 from J; bases not matched to a gene: 6. This CDR3 region has 15 residues. Per germline, CDR1 SGHNT and CDR2 YENEEA. Written as DNA, the CDR3 is TGTGCCAGCAGCTTGGGGGGAGGGCTTTACAATGAGCAGTTCTTC. Amino acid sequence: CASSLGGGLYNEQFF.

This chain uses TRBV24-1 with TRBJ2-1, with D maybe TRBD2 (5 bases). V was clipped by 6 bases and J by 3 bases, with 11 bases between them. CDR3 length: 14 residues. Looked up from germline, CDR1 is KGHDR and CDR2 is SFDVKD. CDR3: CATSPGLNYNEQFF. The CDR3 nucleotides are TGTGCCACCAGTCCCGGACTGAACTACAATGAGCAGTTCTTC.

This clonotype appeared a few times. The genes are TRBV27 and TRBJ2-1; 10 bases align to TRBD2. Germline lookup yields CDR1 MNHEY and CDR2 SMNVEV (reference sequence). There are 15 residues in the CDR3. The V segment lost 8 bases and the J segment 2 bases; nucleotides outside the gene matches: 6. CDR3 sequence: CASYPGLAAYNEQFF. CDR3 sequence (DNA): TGTGCCAGCTACCCCGGACTAGCGGCCTACAATGAGCAGTTCTTC.

The rearrangement links TRBV5-1 to TRBJ2-4, with D possibly being TRBD1 (5 bases). Germline V CDR1 and CDR2: SGHRS, YFSETQ. The CDR3 extends over 15 amino acids. Trimming shortened V by 5 bases and J by 5 bases, and 17 bases separated the two germline ends. CDR3 bases: TGCGCCAGCAGACAAGGGGTGTCCCTCCAAAACATTCAGTACTTC. It codes for CASRQGVSLQNIQYF. The entire variable domain, with the rest obtained from reference TRBV5-1 and TRBJ2-4, is as follows: KAGVTQTPRYLIKTRGQQVTLSCSPISGHRSVSWYQQTPGQGLQFLFEYFSETQRNKGNFPGRFSGRQFSNSRSEMNVSTLELGDSALYLCASRQGVSLQNIQYFGAGTRLSVL.